Below are 2 T cell receptor beta chains sequenced from a single sample in a study of cytomegalovirus exposure and HLA in healthy donors. The study ran its PCR with 60 Vbeta and 13 Jbeta primers. Clones were read by immunoSEQ multiplex PCR, and TCRdb kept only the in-frame ones, dropping some. The sample carries roughly 150,000 clones, around 63% recorded once. Sequencing was done on a sample of PBMCs. All receptors come from a human donor in good health.

The chain uses TRBV29-1 and TRBJ2-2, with no clear D. The CDR3 extends over 15 amino acids. The V end lost 7 bases, the J end lost 1 base, and 16 bases lay between the germline ends. The germline V gene encodes CDR1 SQVTM and CDR2 ANQGSEA. The CDR3, as DNA: TGCAGCGCCGCACTGGGCTCGAGGAACACCGGGGAGCTGTTTTTT. It is translated as CSAALGSRNTGELFF.

The V call is TRBV15, the J call TRBJ2-3; D not resolved. CDR1 is LNHNV and CDR2 is YYDKDF in the germline V gene (reference sequence). V shed 0 bases and J shed 4 bases, with 5 bases lying between them. The CDR3 has 13 residues. CDR3 DNA: TGTGCCACCAGCAGAGACACAGCAGATACGCAGTATTTT. Its protein is CATSRDTADTQYF.